Shown below are 13 T cell receptor beta chains from a single sample sequenced in a study of CD8 T cells in Susac syndrome. Reverse transcription of 0.5 to 1 ug RNA was performed with random hexamers. One entry per CDR3 protein, called by TCRdb with MiXCR from the immunoSEQ multiplex PCR reads. The sample has about 300,000 distinct CDR3 sequences, about 91% seen once. Sequenced material: CD4+ T cells from PBMCs. The receptors originated from a human donor with multiple sclerosis.

In its sample, this clonotype was seen a few times. The chain couples TRBV9 to TRBJ2-7; TRBD1 might be the D (6 bases). Germline values: CDR1 SGDLS, CDR2 YYNGEE. V gave up 3 bases and J gave up 5 bases, with 15 bases separating them. The CDR3 totals 14 residues. The CDR3 is CASSGSSGAHEQYF. Written as DNA, the CDR3 is TGTGCCAGCAGCGGTTCGTCAGGGGCCCACGAGCAGTACTTC.

This clonotype has just one count. The rearrangement joins TRBV5-1 to TRBJ2-1; TRBD2 aligns across 10 bases. V lost 1 base and J lost 5; bases outside the gene matches: 6. Germline assignment: CDR1 SGHRS and CDR2 YFSETQ. The CDR3 is 16 residues long. CDR3 sequence: CASSLSLTSGNNEQFF. The CDR3 DNA reads TGCGCCAGCAGCTTGAGTCTTACTAGCGGGAACAATGAGCAGTTCTTC.

The rearrangement joins TRBV29-1 to TRBJ1-2; D is ambiguous. Germline V gene sequence: CDR1 SQVTM, CDR2 ANQGSEA. This CDR3 comprises 13 residues. The V end was cut by 1 base, the J end by 7 bases, with 13 bases between. CDR3 region: CSVEGPFSIGYTF. CDR3 in DNA: TGCAGCGTTGAAGGACCCTTCAGCATTGGCTACACCTTC. Together with reference TRBV29-1 and TRBJ1-2, the CDR3 gives the full variable domain: SAVISQKPSRDICQRGTSLTIQCQVDSQVTMMFWYRQQPGQSLTLIATANQGSEATYESGFVIDKFPISRPNLTFSTLTVSNMSPEDSSIYLCSVEGPFSIGYTFGSGTRLTVV.

V gene TRBV11-2 combines with J gene TRBJ1-5; tentative D call: TRBD1 (6 bases). Germline V lookup: CDR1 SGHAT, CDR2 FQNNGV. With 5 bases removed from V and 2 bases from J, the gap between germline ends came to 28 bases. The CDR3 runs 20 residues. CDR3 sequence reads: CASSTKTGFGSKNGNQPQHF. CDR3 DNA: TGTGCCAGCAGCACGAAAACAGGGTTTGGGTCAAAGAACGGCAATCAGCCCCAGCATTTT.

This chain connects TRBV20-1 to TRBJ1-6, with a possible D match to TRBD1 (5 bases). V lost 4 bases, J lost 9 bases, and 16 bases lay in between. Germline V gene data show CDR1 as DFQATT and CDR2 as SNEGSKA (reference sequence). CDR3 length equals 14 residues. CDR3 DNA sequence: TGCAGTGCTATGGTCGGGGGAGTGGGTTCACCCCTCCACTTT. Its protein product is CSAMVGGVGSPLHF.

This chain links TRBV6-2 or TRBV6-3 with TRBJ2-1; D call uncertain. The CDR3 is 11 amino acids. V was pared by 4 bases and J by 6 bases, with 4 bases between. CDR1 is MNHEY, CDR2 SVGEGT, per germline. The CDR3 reads CASSWGNEQFF. In DNA, the CDR3 is TGTGCCAGCAGTTGGGGCAATGAGCAGTTCTTC.

The chain combines TRBV10-3 with TRBJ2-7, with 7 positions matching TRBD2. CDR1 and CDR2 (germline): ENHRY, SYGVKD. The trim removed 5 bases at V and 3 bases at J, leaving 10 bases unmatched. This CDR3 is built from 15 residues. In DNA form, the CDR3 reads TGTGCCATCAGTCCGGGCACAGGACTAGACTACGAGCAGTACTTC. Encoded protein: CAISPGTGLDYEQYF.

This rearrangement joins TRBV28 to TRBJ2-4, with D uncertain. Trimming took 8 bases from V and 0 from J, leaving 11 bases between them. The length of the CDR3 is 14 residues. Germline V gene lookup returns CDR1 MDHEN and CDR2 SYDVKM. The CDR3 sequence: CASGNLGAKNIQYF. CDR3 in DNA: TGTGCCAGCGGAAATCTCGGAGCCAAAAACATTCAGTACTTC.

The V and J genes are TRBV19 and TRBJ1-4; 7 bases line up with TRBD1. From germline, CDR1 is LNHDA and CDR2 SQIVND (reference sequence). There are 14 residues in the CDR3. V lost 9 bases to trimming and J lost 8 bases; unmatched junction nucleotides: 12. The CDR3 is CASRQEGGREKLFF. CDR3 nucleotides: TGTGCCAGCCGCCAGGAAGGGGGCAGGGAAAAACTGTTTTTT. The full variable domain, its missing parts supplied by reference TRBV19 and TRBJ1-4, is DGGITQSPKYLFRKEGQNVTLSCEQNLNHDAMYWYRQDPGQGLRLIYYSQIVNDFQKGDIAEGYSVSREKKESFPLTVTSAQKNPTAFYLCASRQEGGREKLFFGSGTQLSVL.

This chain links TRBV18 with TRBJ1-2, with a possible D match to TRBD1 (6 bases). V was cut by 3 bases and J by 6 bases, with 17 bases left in between. CDR3 size: 15 residues. Germline V lookup: CDR1 KGHSH, CDR2 LQKENI. This CDR3 reads CASSPDSWGGDGYTF. The CDR3 DNA follows: TGTGCCAGCTCACCGGACAGTTGGGGGGGTGATGGCTACACCTTC. The whole variable domain, remainder taken from reference TRBV18 and TRBJ1-2, is NAGVMQNPRHLVRRRGQEARLRCSPMKGHSHVYWYRQLPEEGLKFMVYLQKENIIDESGMPKERFSAEFPKEGPSILRIQQVVRGDSAAYFCASSPDSWGGDGYTFGSGTRLTVV.

This chain links TRBV9 with TRBJ2-6, with unresolved D. Germline V gives CDR1 SGDLS, CDR2 YYNGEE. There are 15 residues in the CDR3. Trimming left V 2 bases short and J 0 bases short, with 6 bases between. The CDR3 nucleotides read TGTGCCAGCAGCGTCCTGAACTCTGGGGCCAACGTCCTGACTTTC. Its protein product is CASSVLNSGANVLTF.

This sequence joins TRBV12-3 or TRBV12-4 and TRBJ2-7; D might be TRBD1 (5 bases). Trimming cost V 6 bases and J 6 bases, with 15 bases left between them. The CDR3 length is 13 residues. The CDR3 here is CASSLGPPSEQYF. For the CDR3, the DNA is TGTGCCAGCAGCCTGGGGCCTCCTTCCGAGCAGTACTTC.

The chain uses TRBV20-1 and TRBJ2-4, with TRBD2 matching over 9 bases. Germline V gives CDR1 DFQATT, CDR2 SNEGSKA (reference sequence). This CDR3 region has 12 residues. The CDR3 DNA reads as TGCAGCGGGGCGGGAGGGCCTAACATTCAGTACTTC. As protein: CSGAGGPNIQYF.